The rows below give T cell receptor beta chains drawn from one sample of a study of shared clonotypes between healthy human individuals. TCRdb's copy holds only in-frame clones and misses some; the assay was immunoSEQ multiplex PCR. The top ten hold 40% to 45% of the sample, which has some 95,000 clones, about 68% seen once. Sequencing used memory CD8+ T cells sorted from blood. These receptors originate from a young man in good health. Both conserved end residues are part of each CDR3. Fields, in order: D gene, V gene, J gene, clone size, CDR3 protein, CDR3 DNA. The D gene is left open where the match is weak. Some rows mark clone size as missing; the rest say once, few, many or name a class of expanded clone.

d_gene: TRBD1
v_gene: TRBV7-9
j_gene: TRBJ1-1
abundance: .
CDR3aa: CASSSGQGYTEAFF
CDR3nt: TGTGCCAGCAGCTCTGGACAGGGATACACTGAAGCTTTCTTT

d_gene: .
v_gene: TRBV5-4
j_gene: TRBJ2-5
abundance: .
CDR3aa: CASRNQQQETQYF
CDR3nt: TGTGCCAGCAGGAATCAGCAGCAAGAGACCCAGTACTTC

d_gene: TRBD1
v_gene: TRBV12-5
j_gene: TRBJ2-1
abundance: .
CDR3aa: CASGRTAGQGNEQFF
CDR3nt: TGTGCTAGTGGTCGTACGGCGGGACAGGGGAATGAGCAGTTCTTC

d_gene: .
v_gene: TRBV11-3
j_gene: TRBJ2-7
abundance: .
CDR3aa: CASRGFVSGDEQYF
CDR3nt: TGTGCCAGCAGGGGGTTTGTCTCAGGGGACGAGCAGTACTTC

d_gene: TRBD2
v_gene: TRBV28
j_gene: TRBJ2-7
abundance: .
CDR3aa: CASSLSGVSYEQYF
CDR3nt: TGTGCCAGCAGTCTCAGCGGGGTCTCCTACGAGCAGTACTTC

d_gene: .
v_gene: TRBV15
j_gene: TRBJ2-7
abundance: .
CDR3aa: CATSRGTSYEQYF
CDR3nt: TGTGCCACCAGCAGGGGAACATCTTACGAGCAGTACTTC

d_gene: TRBD1
v_gene: TRBV9
j_gene: TRBJ2-5
abundance: .
CDR3aa: CASSRDRGVETQYF
CDR3nt: TGTGCCAGCAGCAGGGACAGGGGTGTGGAGACCCAGTACTTC

d_gene: .
v_gene: TRBV27
j_gene: TRBJ2-7
abundance: few
CDR3aa: CASSITRSRVNYEQYF
CDR3nt: TGTGCCAGCAGTATTACTCGCTCCAGGGTTAACTACGAGCAGTACTTC

d_gene: .
v_gene: TRBV13
j_gene: TRBJ1-1
abundance: few
CDR3aa: CASRRGLAEAFF
CDR3nt: TGTGCCAGCAGGCGGGGGTTGGCTGAAGCTTTCTTT

d_gene: .
v_gene: TRBV10-3
j_gene: TRBJ1-2
abundance: .
CDR3aa: CAISEWLGGRYGYTF
CDR3nt: TGTGCCATCAGTGAGTGGCTCGGGGGACGCTATGGCTACACCTTC

d_gene: .
v_gene: TRBV2
j_gene: TRBJ1-1
abundance: many
CDR3aa: CASSRNTEAFF
CDR3nt: TGTGCCAGCAGCAGAAACACTGAAGCTTTCTTT

d_gene: .
v_gene: TRBV30
j_gene: TRBJ1-2
abundance: .
CDR3aa: CAWRATGIGYTF
CDR3nt: TGTGCCTGGAGGGCCACAGGGATTGGCTACACCTTC

d_gene: .
v_gene: TRBV7-2
j_gene: TRBJ1-5
abundance: .
CDR3aa: CASSLDVGFSQPQHF
CDR3nt: TGTGCCAGCAGCTTAGACGTCGGTTTCAGTCAGCCCCAGCATTTT

d_gene: .
v_gene: TRBV29-1
j_gene: TRBJ1-1
abundance: .
CDR3aa: CSVVPGNTEAFF
CDR3nt: TGCAGCGTTGTCCCGGGGAACACTGAAGCTTTCTTT

d_gene: .
v_gene: TRBV14
j_gene: TRBJ2-2
abundance: .
CDR3aa: CASSQDDRDKNTGELFF
CDR3nt: TGTGCCAGCAGCCAAGACGATCGGGATAAGAACACCGGGGAGCTGTTTTTT

d_gene: .
v_gene: TRBV7-9
j_gene: TRBJ1-5
abundance: .
CDR3aa: CASSPILERGNQPQHF
CDR3nt: TGTGCCAGCAGCCCCATCTTGGAAAGGGGCAATCAGCCCCAGCATTTT

d_gene: TRBD2
v_gene: TRBV7-9
j_gene: TRBJ2-1
abundance: .
CDR3aa: CASSRTSGREQFF
CDR3nt: TGTGCCAGCAGCCGGACTAGCGGAAGAGAGCAGTTCTTC

d_gene: .
v_gene: TRBV14
j_gene: TRBJ2-3
abundance: .
CDR3aa: CASSPYWDMDNTDTQYF
CDR3nt: TGTGCCAGCAGCCCCTACTGGGACATGGACAACACAGATACGCAGTATTTT

d_gene: TRBD2
v_gene: TRBV4-1
j_gene: TRBJ2-7
abundance: .
CDR3aa: CASSLRLAGAYEQYF
CDR3nt: TGCGCCAGCAGCCTTAGACTAGCGGGGGCCTACGAGCAGTACTTC

d_gene: .
v_gene: TRBV9
j_gene: TRBJ2-5
abundance: .
CDR3aa: CASSVGARLQETQYF
CDR3nt: TGTGCCAGCAGCGTAGGGGCCCGCCTACAAGAGACCCAGTACTTC

d_gene: .
v_gene: TRBV27
j_gene: TRBJ2-1
abundance: .
CDR3aa: CASSSRYNEQFF
CDR3nt: TGTGCCAGCAGTTCCCGGTACAATGAGCAGTTCTTC

d_gene: .
v_gene: TRBV2
j_gene: TRBJ2-7
abundance: .
CDR3aa: CASRRTTGSFYEQYF
CDR3nt: TGTGCCAGCAGACGGACCACAGGGTCCTTCTACGAGCAGTACTTC

d_gene: .
v_gene: TRBV28
j_gene: TRBJ1-3
abundance: .
CDR3aa: CASSPGGPGNTIYF
CDR3nt: TGTGCCAGCAGTCCCGGGGGGCCAGGAAACACCATATATTTT

d_gene: .
v_gene: TRBV5-1
j_gene: TRBJ2-6
abundance: .
CDR3aa: CASSLMAEGYSGANVLTF
CDR3nt: TGCGCCAGCAGCTTGATGGCAGAGGGATACTCTGGGGCCAACGTCCTGACTTTC

d_gene: TRBD1
v_gene: TRBV7-9
j_gene: TRBJ2-1
abundance: few
CDR3aa: CASSHEDRANYNEQFF
CDR3nt: TGTGCCAGCAGCCACGAGGACAGGGCCAACTACAATGAGCAGTTCTTC

d_gene: .
v_gene: TRBV5-4
j_gene: TRBJ1-6
abundance: .
CDR3aa: CATCQDGNSPLHF
CDR3nt: TGTGCCACCTGCCAGGACGGAAATTCACCCCTCCACTTT

d_gene: .
v_gene: TRBV7-9
j_gene: TRBJ2-1
abundance: .
CDR3aa: CASSLSQGVHNEQFF
CDR3nt: TGTGCCAGCAGCTTAAGCCAGGGAGTCCACAATGAGCAGTTCTTC

d_gene: .
v_gene: TRBV11-2
j_gene: TRBJ2-1
abundance: .
CDR3aa: CASSRAWGAYNEQFF
CDR3nt: TGTGCCAGCTCCAGAGCATGGGGCGCCTACAATGAGCAGTTCTTC

d_gene: .
v_gene: TRBV27
j_gene: TRBJ2-7
abundance: .
CDR3aa: CASSLYRGGDEQYF
CDR3nt: TGTGCCAGCAGTTTATACCGGGGTGGGGACGAGCAGTACTTC

d_gene: TRBD1
v_gene: TRBV28
j_gene: TRBJ2-7
abundance: .
CDR3aa: CASSLRDRAKEQYF
CDR3nt: TGTGCCAGCAGTTTAAGGGACAGGGCGAAAGAGCAGTACTTC

d_gene: .
v_gene: TRBV29-1
j_gene: TRBJ2-1
abundance: .
CDR3aa: CSVTLARLGSYNEQFF
CDR3nt: TGCAGCGTTACACTCGCCCGACTAGGCTCCTACAATGAGCAGTTCTTC

d_gene: TRBD1
v_gene: TRBV9
j_gene: TRBJ2-3
abundance: .
CDR3aa: CASSVVAGGPDTQYF
CDR3nt: TGTGCCAGCAGCGTAGTGGCAGGGGGCCCAGATACGCAGTATTTT

d_gene: .
v_gene: TRBV7-9
j_gene: TRBJ2-2
abundance: .
CDR3aa: CASTSGNTGELFF
CDR3nt: TGTGCCAGCACGTCAGGGAACACCGGGGAGCTGTTTTTT

d_gene: .
v_gene: TRBV7-9
j_gene: TRBJ2-7
abundance: .
CDR3aa: CASSLVTGPSYEQYF
CDR3nt: TGCGCCAGCAGCTTAGTTACGGGACCCTCCTACGAGCAGTACTTC

d_gene: .
v_gene: TRBV28
j_gene: TRBJ2-6
abundance: few
CDR3aa: CASSPTIGVGVLTF
CDR3nt: TGTGCCAGCAGTCCAACGATAGGGGTCGGCGTCCTGACTTTC

d_gene: TRBD1
v_gene: TRBV29-1
j_gene: TRBJ2-7
abundance: once
CDR3aa: CSVSSGTGVYEQYF
CDR3nt: TGCAGCGTCTCCTCCGGGACAGGGGTATACGAGCAGTACTTC

d_gene: TRBD1
v_gene: TRBV6-9
j_gene: TRBJ2-7
abundance: .
CDR3aa: CASSFGTGGYEQYF
CDR3nt: TGTGCCAGCAGTTTTGGGACAGGGGGCTACGAGCAGTACTTC

d_gene: TRBD1
v_gene: TRBV18
j_gene: TRBJ1-5
abundance: .
CDR3aa: CASSPKGSGGGIQPQHF
CDR3nt: TGTGCCAGCTCACCAAAAGGTTCAGGGGGCGGAATTCAGCCCCAGCATTTT

d_gene: .
v_gene: TRBV30
j_gene: TRBJ2-5
abundance: .
CDR3aa: CAWSLDSNKETQYF
CDR3nt: TGTGCCTGGAGTCTGGACTCGAACAAAGAGACCCAGTACTTC

d_gene: .
v_gene: TRBV18
j_gene: TRBJ2-3
abundance: .
CDR3aa: CASSPEGNTQYF
CDR3nt: TGTGCCAGCTCACCAGAAGGAAATACGCAGTATTTT

d_gene: TRBD2
v_gene: TRBV7-8
j_gene: TRBJ2-1
abundance: .
CDR3aa: CASSLRASGRDLNEQFF
CDR3nt: TGTGCCAGCAGCCTGAGGGCTAGCGGGAGAGACCTTAATGAGCAGTTCTTC

d_gene: TRBD2
v_gene: TRBV11-2
j_gene: TRBJ2-1
abundance: .
CDR3aa: CASSLLAGVNEQFF
CDR3nt: TGTGCCAGCAGCTTGCTAGCGGGAGTTAATGAGCAGTTCTTC

d_gene: .
v_gene: TRBV7-2
j_gene: TRBJ2-7
abundance: .
CDR3aa: CASSSRAQAMQRTPGEQYF
CDR3nt: TGTGCCAGCAGCTCCCGGGCTCAAGCGATGCAGCGGACCCCGGGCGAGCAGTACTTC

d_gene: .
v_gene: TRBV29-1
j_gene: TRBJ1-4
abundance: .
CDR3aa: CSVVGGPATNEKLFF
CDR3nt: TGCAGCGTCGTGGGAGGGCCCGCAACTAATGAAAAACTGTTTTTT

d_gene: .
v_gene: TRBV11-2
j_gene: TRBJ2-3
abundance: .
CDR3aa: CASSLRSRRATDTQYF
CDR3nt: TGTGCCAGCAGCTTGCGCTCTCGCAGGGCCACAGATACGCAGTATTTT

d_gene: TRBD2
v_gene: TRBV6-4
j_gene: TRBJ2-1
abundance: many
CDR3aa: CASSDGLAGVSEQFF
CDR3nt: TGTGCCAGCAGTGATGGACTAGCGGGAGTGAGTGAGCAGTTCTTC

d_gene: .
v_gene: TRBV10-1
j_gene: TRBJ2-1
abundance: .
CDR3aa: CASSEISADEQFF
CDR3nt: TGCGCCAGCAGTGAGATTAGTGCGGATGAGCAGTTCTTC

d_gene: TRBD2
v_gene: TRBV6-6
j_gene: TRBJ2-7
abundance: .
CDR3aa: CASSQAGGAPYEQYF
CDR3nt: TGTGCCAGCAGTCAAGCGGGAGGGGCGCCCTACGAGCAGTACTTC

d_gene: .
v_gene: TRBV15
j_gene: TRBJ1-1
abundance: few
CDR3aa: CATSRDLSTEAFF
CDR3nt: TGTGCCACCAGCAGAGATCTTAGTACTGAAGCTTTCTTT

d_gene: .
v_gene: TRBV18
j_gene: TRBJ1-2
abundance: once
CDR3aa: CASSEGYGYTF
CDR3nt: TGTGCCAGCTCAGAGGGGTATGGCTACACCTTC

d_gene: TRBD1
v_gene: TRBV7-6
j_gene: TRBJ2-7
abundance: .
CDR3aa: CASSPRQGSEQYF
CDR3nt: TGTGCCAGCAGCCCCAGACAGGGTTCCGAGCAGTACTTC

d_gene: .
v_gene: TRBV28
j_gene: TRBJ2-7
abundance: .
CDR3aa: CASSLSLRGATRGEQYF
CDR3nt: TGTGCCAGCAGTTTATCCCTCCGGGGCGCCACCCGGGGCGAGCAGTACTTC